This T cell receptor beta chain is drawn from a study of blood T cell repertoires in COVID-19. Study summary: Researchers got acute and convalescent COVID-19 samples from the United States, Italy and Spain. T cells, B-cell-depleted T cells, or PBMCs supplied cDNA or gDNA.

Germline V gene sequence: CDR1 LGHDT, CDR2 YNNKEL (reference sequence). The ends were cut back, 6 bases at V and 2 bases at J, with 8 bases in the middle. CDR3 length equals 12 residues. As processed by the authors: Nucleated cell counts were estimated from reference gene primer amplification. Sequenced by immunoSEQ multiplex PCR; TCRdb stores in-frame clones only, minus some. V and J calls and clone size are those listed in that table; D and trimming were worked out from the DNA. Of hundreds of thousands of clones listed, about nine tenths are singletons. The receptor was isolated from a woman between 35 and 50 years old who had recovered from COVID-19. Sequencing was carried out using peripheral blood. This chain uses TRBV3-1 (or the pseudogene TRBV3-2) with TRBJ2-7; D is uncertain. Here the CDR3 DNA reads TGTGCCAGCAGTCAATTTACCTACGAGCAGTACTTC. Protein product: CASSQFTYEQYF.